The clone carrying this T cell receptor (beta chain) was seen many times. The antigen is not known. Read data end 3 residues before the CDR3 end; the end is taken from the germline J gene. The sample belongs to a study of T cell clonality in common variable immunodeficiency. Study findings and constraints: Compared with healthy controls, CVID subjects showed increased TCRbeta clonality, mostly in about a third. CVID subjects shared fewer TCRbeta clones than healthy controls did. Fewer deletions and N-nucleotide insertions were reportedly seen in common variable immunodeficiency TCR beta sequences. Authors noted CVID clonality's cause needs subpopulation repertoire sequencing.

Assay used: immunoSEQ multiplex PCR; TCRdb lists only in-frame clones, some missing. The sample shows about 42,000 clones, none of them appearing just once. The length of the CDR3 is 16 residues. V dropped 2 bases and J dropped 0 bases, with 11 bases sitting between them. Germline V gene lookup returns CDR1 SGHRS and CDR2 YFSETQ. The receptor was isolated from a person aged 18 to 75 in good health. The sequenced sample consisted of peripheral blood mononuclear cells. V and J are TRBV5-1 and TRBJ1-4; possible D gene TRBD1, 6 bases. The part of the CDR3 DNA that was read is TGCGCCAGCAGCTTCGGACAGAGCACAACTAATGAAAAA. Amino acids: CASSFGQSTTNEK. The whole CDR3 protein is CASSFGQSTTNEKLFF.